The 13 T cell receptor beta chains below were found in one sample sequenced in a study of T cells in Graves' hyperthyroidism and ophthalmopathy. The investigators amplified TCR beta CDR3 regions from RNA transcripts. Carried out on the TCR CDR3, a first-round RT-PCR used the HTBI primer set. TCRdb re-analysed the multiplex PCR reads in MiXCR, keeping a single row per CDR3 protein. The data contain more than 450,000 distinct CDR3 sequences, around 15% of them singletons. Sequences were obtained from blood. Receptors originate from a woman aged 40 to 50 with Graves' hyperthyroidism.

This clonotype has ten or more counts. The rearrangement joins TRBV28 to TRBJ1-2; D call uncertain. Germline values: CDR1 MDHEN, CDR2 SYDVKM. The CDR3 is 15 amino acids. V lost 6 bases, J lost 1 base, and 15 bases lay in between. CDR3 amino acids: CASSPPKIRNYGYTF. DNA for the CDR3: TGTGCCAGCAGCCCCCCCAAGATCCGTAACTATGGCTACACCTTC.

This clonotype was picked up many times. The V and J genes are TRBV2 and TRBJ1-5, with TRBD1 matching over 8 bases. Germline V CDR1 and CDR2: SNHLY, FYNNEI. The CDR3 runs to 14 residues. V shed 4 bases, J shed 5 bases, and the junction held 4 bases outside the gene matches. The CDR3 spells CASSADRGDQPQHF. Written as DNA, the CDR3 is TGTGCCAGCAGTGCCGACAGGGGAGATCAGCCCCAGCATTTT.

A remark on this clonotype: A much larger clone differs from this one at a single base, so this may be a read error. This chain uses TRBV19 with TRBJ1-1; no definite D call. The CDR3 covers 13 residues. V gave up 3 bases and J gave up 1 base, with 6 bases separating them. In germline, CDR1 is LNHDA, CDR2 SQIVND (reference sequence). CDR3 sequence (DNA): TGTGCCAGTAGTATGTTAGGGAACACTGAAGCTTTCTTT. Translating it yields CASSMLGNTEAFF.

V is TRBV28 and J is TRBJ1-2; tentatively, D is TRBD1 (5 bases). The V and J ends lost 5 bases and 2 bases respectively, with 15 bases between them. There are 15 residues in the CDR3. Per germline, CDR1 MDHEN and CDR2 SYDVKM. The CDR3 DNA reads TGTGCCAGCAGTCCCTTATATCGGGGGAACTATGGCTACACCTTC. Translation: CASSPLYRGNYGYTF.

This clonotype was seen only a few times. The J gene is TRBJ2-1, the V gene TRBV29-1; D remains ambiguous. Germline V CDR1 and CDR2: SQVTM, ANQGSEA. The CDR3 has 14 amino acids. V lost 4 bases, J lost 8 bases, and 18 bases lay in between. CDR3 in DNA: TGCAGCGTTGCCCCCCTGGGTCATGTCTATGAGCAGTTCTTC. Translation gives CSVAPLGHVYEQFF.

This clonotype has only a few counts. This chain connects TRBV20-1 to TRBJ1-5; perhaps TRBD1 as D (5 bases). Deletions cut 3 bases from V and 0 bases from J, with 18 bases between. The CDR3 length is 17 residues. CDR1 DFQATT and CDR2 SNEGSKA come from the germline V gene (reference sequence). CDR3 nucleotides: TGCAGTGCTAGCCCAGACAGACTAATCTATAGCAATCAGCCCCAGCATTTT. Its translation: CSASPDRLIYSNQPQHF.

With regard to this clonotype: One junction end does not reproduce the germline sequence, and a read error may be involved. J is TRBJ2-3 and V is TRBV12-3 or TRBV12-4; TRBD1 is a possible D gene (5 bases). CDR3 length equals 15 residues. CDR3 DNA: TGTACCAGCAGCAAAAGTTGGGGCGGCACAGATACGCAGTATTTT. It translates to CTSSKSWGGTDTQYF.

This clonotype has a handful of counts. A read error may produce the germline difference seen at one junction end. CDR3 amino acids: CASSWTGTYGQYF. In DNA, the CDR3 is TGTGCCAGCAGTTGGACAGGGACGTACGGGCAGTACTTC. The genes are TRBV28 and TRBJ2-7; 8 bases map to TRBD1. CDR1 and CDR2 (germline): MDHEN, SYDVKM. This CDR3 has 13 residues.

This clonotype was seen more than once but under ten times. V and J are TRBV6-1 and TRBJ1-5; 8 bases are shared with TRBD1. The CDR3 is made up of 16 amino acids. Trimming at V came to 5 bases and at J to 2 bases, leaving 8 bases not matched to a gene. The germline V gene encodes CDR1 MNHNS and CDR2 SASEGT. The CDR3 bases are TGTGCCAGCAGTCTAGGGACAGGACGGGGCAATCAGCCCCAGCATTTT. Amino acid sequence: CASSLGTGRGNQPQHF.

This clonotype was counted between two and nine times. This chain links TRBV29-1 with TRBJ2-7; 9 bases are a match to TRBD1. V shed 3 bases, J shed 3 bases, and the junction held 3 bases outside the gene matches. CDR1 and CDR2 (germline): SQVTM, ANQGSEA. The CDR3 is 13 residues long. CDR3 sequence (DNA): TGCAGCGTTGAGGGGACAGGGAACTACGAGCAGTACTTC. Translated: CSVEGTGNYEQYF.

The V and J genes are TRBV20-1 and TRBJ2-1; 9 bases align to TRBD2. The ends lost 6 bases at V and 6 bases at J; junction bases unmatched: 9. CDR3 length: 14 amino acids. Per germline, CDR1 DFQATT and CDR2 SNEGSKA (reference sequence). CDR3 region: CSAPREGPANEQFF. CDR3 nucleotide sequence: TGCAGTGCACCGCGGGAGGGCCCGGCCAATGAGCAGTTCTTC.

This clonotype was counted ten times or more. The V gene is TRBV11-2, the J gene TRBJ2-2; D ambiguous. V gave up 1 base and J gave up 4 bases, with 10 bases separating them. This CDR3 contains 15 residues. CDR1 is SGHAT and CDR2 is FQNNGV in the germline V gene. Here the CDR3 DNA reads TGTGCCAGCAGCTTAGCACACTCGAGCACCGGGGAGCTGTTTTTT. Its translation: CASSLAHSSTGELFF.

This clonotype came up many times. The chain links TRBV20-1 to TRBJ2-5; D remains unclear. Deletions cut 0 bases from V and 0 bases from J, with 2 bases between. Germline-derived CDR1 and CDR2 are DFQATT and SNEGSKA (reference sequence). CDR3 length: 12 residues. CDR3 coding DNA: TGCAGTGCTAGAGAAAACCAAGAGACCCAGTACTTC. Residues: CSARENQETQYF.